The next 20 T cell receptor beta chains were all read from a single sample in a study of beta chain features in type 1 diabetes. Study outcomes and limitations: In all four CD4+ subsets, TCRB CDR3 length was significantly, moderately reduced in type 1 diabetes.

Their target antigens are unknown. Reverse transcribing all isolated RNA meant expressed TCRB transcripts were sequenced. Assay used: immunoSEQ multiplex PCR; TCRdb lists only in-frame clones, some missing. The sample includes roughly 260,000 clones, about a fifth of them seen just once. The sample taken for sequencing was naive CD4+ T cells from blood. The source is a woman in her 40s with type 1 diabetes.

This clone turned up a few times. The V gene is TRBV19, the J gene TRBJ2-2; TRBD2 might be the D (5 bases). Germline assignment: CDR1 LNHDA and CDR2 SQIVND (reference sequence). V shed 10 bases and J shed 5 bases, with 14 bases lying between them. This CDR3 has 13 residues. CDR3 protein: CATSGGATGELFF. CDR3 nucleotides: TGTGCCACCAGCGGAGGAGCGACCGGGGAGCTGTTTTTT.

This clone was counted a few times. This rearrangement joins TRBV29-1 to TRBJ1-1; D is undetermined. This CDR3 is 10 amino acids long. Germline CDR1 and CDR2: SQVTM and ANQGSEA. Trimming took 7 bases from V and 5 from J, leaving 8 bases between them. DNA for the CDR3: TGCAGCGCTGACGGGACTGAAGCTTTCTTT. Residues: CSADGTEAFF. The variable domain in full, with the rest retrieved from reference TRBV29-1 and TRBJ1-1, is SAVISQKPSRDICQRGTSLTIQCQVDSQVTMMFWYRQQPGQSLTLIATANQGSEATYESGFVIDKFPISRPNLTFSTLTVSNMSPEDSSIYLCSADGTEAFFGQGTRLTVV.

The chain couples TRBV5-1 to TRBJ2-2; 9 bases match TRBD1. V shed 5 bases, J shed 5 bases, and the junction held 7 bases outside the gene matches. CDR3 length: 15 residues. The germline gives CDR1 SGHRS, CDR2 YFSETQ. The CDR3 sequence is CASRAGQGRTGELFF. DNA for the CDR3: TGCGCCAGCAGAGCGGGACAGGGAAGAACCGGGGAGCTGTTTTTT.

Only one count was recorded for this clone. The chain has TRBV27 and TRBJ2-1, with TRBD1 as a possible D gene (5 bases). Germline CDR1 is MNHEY and CDR2 is SMNVEV (reference sequence). CDR3 size: 15 residues. V was trimmed by 6 bases and J by 2 bases, leaving 14 bases between them. The CDR3 coding sequence is TGTGCCAGCAGCGACAGTGAGCTCGCCTACAATGAGCAGTTCTTC. Encoded protein: CASSDSELAYNEQFF.

The V and J genes are TRBV7-8 and TRBJ2-5; 7 bases match TRBD1. Trimming removed 3 bases from V and 0 bases from J; junction bases left unmatched: 4. CDR1 SGHVS and CDR2 FQNEAQ come from the germline V gene. CDR3 length: 15 residues. CDR3 DNA: TGTGCCAGCAGCTTGGGACAGACAAACCAAGAGACCCAGTACTTC. Protein sequence: CASSLGQTNQETQYF.

This clone turned up a few times. V and J are TRBV27 and TRBJ2-1; D remains ambiguous. Germline lookup yields CDR1 MNHEY and CDR2 SMNVEV (reference sequence). V was cut by 2 bases and J by 8 bases, with 13 bases left in between. This CDR3 comprises 14 residues. The CDR3 loop reads CASSLGLMWDEQFF. The CDR3 DNA follows: TGTGCCAGCAGTTTAGGGCTTATGTGGGATGAGCAGTTCTTC.

The CDR3 protein is CASSPPGRGVGENEQYF. The CDR3 bases are TGTGCCAGCAGCCCCCCAGGCAGGGGCGTAGGGGAGAACGAGCAGTACTTC. The J gene is TRBJ2-7, the V gene TRBV4-2; D perhaps matches TRBD1 (6 bases). Germline assignment: CDR1 LGHNA and CDR2 YNFKEQ. This CDR3 comprises 17 residues. Trimming took off 4 bases at V and 5 bases at J, with 24 bases between the two ends.

This clone was seen more than once but under ten times. The CDR3 region has the DNA TGTGCCAGCAGCGTAGCTGACAGGGGAGGTGGCTACACCTTC. As protein: CASSVADRGGGYTF. The chain employs TRBV9 and TRBJ1-2; 8 bases are shared with TRBD1. The V gene end was trimmed by 0 bases and the J gene end by 7 bases; junction bases not matched to a gene: 5. CDR1 is SGDLS, CDR2 YYNGEE, per germline. The CDR3 loop spans 14 amino acids. Supplemented by reference TRBV9 and TRBJ1-2, the full variable domain reads DSGVTQTPKHLITATGQRVTLRCSPRSGDLSVYWYQQSLDQGLQFLIQYYNGEERAKGNILERFSAQQFPDLHSELNLSSLELGDSALYFCASSVADRGGGYTFGSGTRLTVV.

This clone was seen a handful of times. The V gene is TRBV4-3, the J gene TRBJ2-7, with 12 bases lining up with TRBD2. V shed 0 bases and J 5 bases; nucleotides not matched to a gene: 5. CDR3 length: 16 amino acids. The germline V gene has CDR1 LGHNA and CDR2 YSLEER. CDR3 amino acids: CASSQEYRLAGDEQYF. The CDR3, as DNA: TGCGCCAGCAGCCAAGAATATAGACTAGCGGGAGACGAGCAGTACTTC.

There are a few counts of this clone. The chain recombines TRBV9 with TRBJ2-1, with D possibly TRBD2 on 6 matching bases. Trimming shortened V by 0 bases and J by 6 bases, and 10 bases separated the two germline ends. The CDR3 sequence is 14 residues long. In germline, CDR1 is SGDLS, CDR2 YYNGEE. CDR3 in DNA: TGTGCCAGCAGCGTAGGGCTAGCGAGCAATGAGCAGTTCTTC. Its protein is CASSVGLASNEQFF. Filled out from reference TRBV9 and TRBJ2-1, the complete variable domain reads DSGVTQTPKHLITATGQRVTLRCSPRSGDLSVYWYQQSLDQGLQFLIQYYNGEERAKGNILERFSAQQFPDLHSELNLSSLELGDSALYFCASSVGLASNEQFFGPGTRLTVL.

The chain uses TRBV28 and TRBJ2-7; no definite D call. Germline CDR1 and CDR2: MDHEN and SYDVKM. This CDR3 comprises 14 residues. V was clipped by 5 bases and J by 0 bases, with 11 bases between them. This chain's CDR3 is CASSRHSLSYEQYF. CDR3 nucleotides: TGTGCCAGCAGTCGACATTCTCTCTCCTACGAGCAGTACTTC.

The chain joins TRBV7-2 to TRBJ2-4; 10 bases are a match to TRBD2. J was trimmed by 9 bases and V by 1 base; bases with no gene match: 6. This CDR3 is 15 amino acids long. Germline V gives CDR1 SGHTA, CDR2 FQGNSA. CDR3 sequence reads: CASSLDLAGVGIQYF. CDR3 nucleotides: TGTGCCAGCAGCTTAGATCTAGCGGGAGTGGGCATTCAGTACTTC.

This clone has just a few counts. V usage is TRBV5-6 and J usage is TRBJ2-5; D ambiguous. CDR3 length equals 12 residues. Trimming took off 3 bases at V and 0 bases at J, with 3 bases between the two ends. Germline lookup yields CDR1 SGHDT and CDR2 YYEEEE. The CDR3 sequence: CASSSYQETQYF. The DNA of the CDR3 is TGTGCCAGCAGCTCGTACCAAGAGACCCAGTACTTC.

V gene TRBV9 combines with J gene TRBJ2-4; 7 bases are a match to TRBD1. Trimming removed 4 bases from V and 8 bases from J; junction bases left unmatched: 3. CDR1 and CDR2 (germline): SGDLS, YYNGEE. The CDR3 has 12 amino acids. In nucleotides, the CDR3 is TGTGCCAGCAGCCCTCAGGGGGACATTCAGTACTTC. Translated: CASSPQGDIQYF.

The chain has TRBV7-8 and TRBJ2-1; 10 nucleotides line up with TRBD2. CDR3 length: 15 amino acids. The V and J ends lost 1 base and 8 bases, in that order; junction bases with no gene match: 5. The germline gives CDR1 SGHVS, CDR2 FQNEAQ. This CDR3 reads CASSLGPSGGYEQFF. CDR3 coding DNA: TGTGCCAGCAGCTTAGGGCCTAGCGGGGGTTATGAGCAGTTCTTC.

The rearrangement uses TRBV6-6 and TRBJ1-4; perhaps TRBD1 as D (6 bases). The CDR3 covers 15 residues. CDR1 MNHNY and CDR2 SVGAGI come from the germline V gene (reference sequence). Trimming pared 2 bases from V and 0 bases from J, leaving 7 bases between. This CDR3 reads CASSYRDTTNEKLFF. DNA of the CDR3: TGTGCCAGCAGTTACCGGGACACAACTAATGAAAAACTGTTTTTT.

This clone has a handful of counts. The V gene is TRBV18, the J gene TRBJ1-5; maybe TRBD1 (6 bases). Looked up from germline, CDR1 is KGHSH and CDR2 is LQKENI. The CDR3 totals 15 residues. The ends were cut back, 3 bases at V and 6 bases at J, with 15 bases in the middle. CDR3 region: CASSPDVGASQPQHF. The CDR3 nucleotides are TGTGCCAGCTCACCGGACGTGGGGGCGAGTCAGCCCCAGCATTTT.

This clone was counted only a few times. This chain links TRBV29-1 with TRBJ2-6; D uncertain. The ends were cut back, 5 bases at V and 2 bases at J, with 4 bases in the middle. The CDR3 has 12 residues. Per germline, CDR1 SQVTM and CDR2 ANQGSEA. CDR3 bases: TGCAGCGTTCGAGCTGGGGCCAACGTCCTGACTTTC. This encodes CSVRAGANVLTF.

The rearrangement links TRBV30 to TRBJ1-4, with no clear D. The V end lost 4 bases, the J end lost 5 bases, and 14 bases lay between the germline ends. The CDR3 is 14 amino acids. Per germline, CDR1 GTSNPN and CDR2 SVGIG (reference sequence). The DNA of the CDR3 is TGTGCCTGGACCCCGGGAAGGATAAATGAAAAACTGTTTTTT. Its protein product is CAWTPGRINEKLFF.

This chain links TRBV7-9 with TRBJ1-1; 7 bases are shared with TRBD1. V shed 3 bases, J shed 4 bases, and the junction held 11 bases outside the gene matches. CDR3 length: 16 amino acids. The germline gives CDR1 SEHNR, CDR2 FQNEAQ (reference sequence). Here the CDR3 DNA reads TGTGCCAGCAGCTTTCTCCGGACAGGCCGGGGCACTGAAGCTTTCTTT. It specifies CASSFLRTGRGTEAFF.